Sequencing of this TCR beta chain was carried out in a study of T-cell reconstitution after alpha-beta-depleted transplantation in children. Unique molecular identifiers were used to barcode this TCRbeta library. TCRdb itself ran the PCR reads through MiXCR, one entry per CDR3 protein. The repertoire holds some 190,000 distinct CDR3 sequences, more than 9.5% seen once, with about 13% in the top ten. Overall study results and limits: T cells produced anew were the main source of T-cell counts and diversity one year after transplant. Surviving recipient T cells and thymic progenitors produced the high day-60 TCRbeta diversity seen in some patients.

This clonotype has a count of ten or more. The antigen remains undetermined. This CDR3 comprises 16 residues. Germline trimming cut 4 bases from V and 2 bases from J; bases unmatched to any gene: 8. The chain couples TRBV12-3 or TRBV12-4 to TRBJ2-3, with TRBD2 matching over 8 bases. This sequence originates from a boy under 10 years old with acute myeloid leukemia, due to receive a stem cell transplant. Sequenced material: PBMCs, taken before TCRalphabeta/CD19-depleted stem cell transplant. The CDR3 sequence: CASSSTAGGPTDTQYF. CDR3 DNA sequence: TGTGCCAGCAGTTCCACCGCGGGGGGCCCCACAGATACGCAGTATTTT.